The present T cell receptor (beta chain) was sequenced within a study of cytomegalovirus exposure and HLA in healthy donors (dated 2017 in TCRdb). For the study in its entirety: An earlier analysis of under 600 of the donors reported about 250 Gb of sequence data and some 120 million unique TCR beta sequences from about 200 million T cells. Roughly 300 gigabases of sequencing data and tens of millions of unique TCR sequences were included in an early release covering roughly 600 HLA-typed donors. The genetic ancestry cluster associated with self-reported Caucasian donors included 81% of the 398 genotyped donors. The study aimed to test whether cataloging public T cell receptors could reveal signatures of past pathogen exposure. The study used immunosequencing to profile the T cell repertoires of several hundred subjects and linked those repertoires to cytomegalovirus serostatus. In addition to the first cohort of around 670 subjects, a separate validation cohort of 130 or so different subjects was used. To predict cytomegalovirus infection status, the study combined high-throughput TCR immunosequencing, statistical association of individual TCRs with disease status, and machine learning. A later analysis re-analyzed previously published TCR beta repertoires from 600 to 850 donors and added high-resolution HLA genotyping to study TCR occurrence patterns. Rather than using new phenotypic data, the later analysis identified candidate immune exposures from TCR beta sequences and from how often those sequences occurred across donors. An earlier analysis of around 540 of the donors applied high-throughput TCR beta sequencing to assess whether each TCR beta V gene segment acted as functional or pseudogenic. Alongside the repertoire data, information on donor age, sex, ethnicity and CMV serostatus was compiled. In a later genetic analysis, genome-wide SNP genotypes for about three fifths of the roughly 670 donors were used, and that subset was treated as a discovery cohort. Every repertoire in the discovery cohort had been generated on one and the same sequencing platform. Both class I and class II loci were covered by HLA typing, at four-digit resolution. Typing coverage differed by locus: A, B, C, DRB1 and DQB1 were typed in roughly 620-630 donors, DQA1 in around 500, DPA1 in approximately 610, and DPB1 in just under 490. Roughly 5 DR-DQ haplotypes were handled as single units for association and clustering, since linkage in the cohort was strong. Among 350 to 400 genotyped donors of the cohort, an average of 235,054 unique TCR beta nucleotide sequences were sequenced per donor, about a sixth of them non-productive.

The cohort comprised around 690 healthy bone marrow donors. At the time of sampling, every cohort member was nominally healthy, though immune exposures that went unrecorded were likely present. The donor tested CMV seronegative and was one of the 352 seronegative cohort members. Each donor provided a peripheral blood sample, and peripheral blood mononuclear cells were used for TCR beta sequencing. The Qiagen DNeasy Blood Extraction Kit was used to extract genomic DNA from the blood cell samples. With regard to this clone: This receptor's antigen is unknown. One base away there is no much larger clone; base qualities are not given.

Library prep was done by the immunoSEQ multiplex PCR assay. For the multiplex PCR, a mixture combining 60 forward primers for TCR Vbeta segments and 13 reverse primers for TCR Jbeta segments was used. The CDR3 region of rearranged TCR beta genes was amplified from genomic DNA with a multiplex PCR assay. The Illumina HiSeq System was used to sequence the amplified TCR beta libraries as 87-base-pair reads. The paper's data handling went like this. In a later analysis, some 80 million unique TCR beta chains were counted across the roughly 610 repertoires, and roughly 11 million of these chains were shared by at least two donors. A nearest-neighbor algorithm error-corrected the raw reads and collapsed the reads into unique sequences, merging closely related sequences to remove PCR and sequencing errors. Alignment of CDR3 sequences to IMGT reference sequences was used to assign V, D and J gene segments. For a sequence to be retained, a match of at least six nucleotides to both a V gene segment and a J gene segment was required. Rearrangements were classified as productive when the CDR3 lacked stop codons and remained in frame with V and J, and all other rearrangements were classified as non-productive. CDR3 was defined by IMGT convention, running from the second conserved V-encoded cysteine to the conserved J-encoded phenylalanine. In an earlier analysis of 587 of the donors, sequences lacking an unambiguous match to a single V gene segment were excluded. In an earlier analysis of several hundred of the donors, V segments were called functional above 56.7% productive rearrangements and were called segregating when the between-donor standard deviation exceeded 5%. A statistical classification framework was developed to diagnose cytomegalovirus status using the catalog of TCR beta chain sequences. In a later analysis, TCR nucleotide sequences were compared against IMGT/GENE-DB human TR gene sequences so that V and J genes could be assigned. Using the TCRdist pipeline, a later analysis assigned CDR3 sequences along with most-parsimonious VDJ recombination scenarios. In a later analysis, every TCR beta chain was defined by the combination of its CDR3 amino acid sequence and its V-gene family, and reads without a unique V-gene family were dropped. As a way to deal with suspected cross-contamination and a sequencing artifact, a later analysis dropped 450 to 600 nucleotide sequences that were highly shared and had low generation probability. A later analysis calculated a clonal expansion index for each public chain from normalized within-repertoire ranks of inferred template counts. In a later analysis, generation probabilities were computed using a VDJ recombination model fitted to out-of-frame rearrangements, and the results were checked against IGoR. Hypergeometric tests were used in a later analysis to score TCR-TCR, TCR-HLA and TCR-CMV co-occurrence, with a repertoire-size bias correction applied to the TCR pairs. In a later analysis, false discovery rates were estimated by permuting HLA or CMV assignments 20 times. A later analysis grouped co-occurring TCRs with DBSCAN, adding TCRdist sequence similarity when clustering within HLA-allele-positive subsets. Co-occurrence clustering excluded repertoires with fewer than 30,000 or more than 120,000 public chains, plus five with anomalous nucleotide sharing. TCRdb carries this immuneACCESS record with in-frame sequences only. Its versions omit some clonotypes, under half of them owing to an unresolved V gene in the studies checked, with the rest unexplained. V and J calls and clone size come straight from that table; D and trimming were deduced from the DNA. Counted in this sample were some 160,000 clones; around three quarters of them appeared once. The ten largest account for around 1.7% of the sample.

The CDR3 numbers 15 residues from cysteine through phenylalanine. The read is trimmed to its CDR3 DNA, 45 bases read in frame from base 1. V ends up 6 bases short and J 2 bases short, with an unmatched junction base count of 5. CDR1 is given as MNHEY and CDR2 as SMNVEV, both from the germline V gene (reference sequence). Overall study outcomes, separate from this receptor: A later analysis found that most CMV-associated TCR beta chains appeared HLA-restricted, with HLA associations seemingly driven largely by CMV exposure. Some IMGT-functional V segments, including TRBV6-2 and TRBV6-3, could not be distinguished by the 87-base-pair reads and were therefore excluded. Correlated functional status among segregating V segments might be attributable to linkage disequilibrium, but an unknown experimental factor could not be ruled out. According to a later analysis, TCR association rates differed among HLA loci, with DRB1 alleles showing the most associated TCRs and HLA-C alleles showing the fewest. In both the original and validation cohorts, the classifier was reported to diagnose cytomegalovirus status with high specificity and sensitivity. Presence/absence analyses assumed roughly uniform sequencing depth across donors, an assumption that may not hold. Because some donors lacked HLA typing at each locus, the association tests relied only on the typed subset. This cohort had only TCR beta chains sequenced, and the lack of alpha or paired-chain data limited which features could be detected. Specific HLA alleles were associated with over 15,000 TCR beta sequences at a false discovery rate of 0.05 in a later analysis. The sequencing pipeline was judged likely to have produced a cluster of highly shared sequence variants as a technical artifact. Most TCR sequences were observed very rarely across donors, whereas some public TCRs were present in many individuals. About 17 rarely observed V segments, including chromosome 9 orphons, were excluded from the earlier analysis of several hundred of the donors because counts were too low. The study listed over 150 TCR beta chains as associated with cytomegalovirus. In a later analysis, HLA-associated TCR beta chains were found to be more clonally expanded and to have lower generation probabilities than equally common non-associated chains. Assigning TCR associations to individual alleles was difficult when HLA alleles, especially DR and DQ, strongly co-occurred. A further reported finding was that TCR beta sequences accurately predicted the HLA-A and HLA-B alleles for most subjects in the first cohort. Three of the identified cytomegalovirus-associated TCR beta chains were confirmed in vitro to be specific for cytomegalovirus antigens. For the cohort, immune exposure information was limited to CMV serostatus. The authors suggested that the approach could potentially be generalized to other disease states and immunological phenotypes. An association between a missense DCLRE1C variant and V-gene and J-gene trimming of TCR beta chains was found in a later genetic analysis and replicated in an independent cohort. In an earlier analysis of around 600 of the donors, most TCR beta V segments appeared in productive rearrangements about 87% or about 30% of the time, broadly matching IMGT annotations. A later analysis reported that several top co-occurrence clusters appeared linked to parvovirus B19, influenza, CMV and Epstein-Barr virus. A later genetic analysis reported fewer N-insertions in productive TCRs among donors in an Asian-associated ancestry cluster than the roughly 620-donor mean.

This receptor was identified in a woman in her 40s in good health and CMV-seronegative. In this chain, TRBV27 is recombined with TRBJ2-7, with 12 central nucleotides matching TRBD1. The sequenced sample was PBMCs. The DNA sequence follows: TGTGCCAGCAGGGACGGGACAGGGGGCCCCTACGAGCAGTACTTC. Its product reads: CASRDGTGGPYEQYF.